The 32 T cell receptor beta chains presented below share a single source sample, sequenced in a study of long-term antiretroviral therapy in people with HIV. At survey level, the immunoSEQ assay was run in its v3.0 version. Repertoires were generated with immunoSEQ multiplex PCR, while TCRdb's copy carries only in-frame clones and drops some. This table has roughly 20,000 clones, 70% to 90% appearing once. This specimen consisted of unsorted PBMCs, obtained 1.8 years before starting antiretroviral therapy. All receptors come from a woman younger than 45 with HIV.

The V call is TRBV7-9, the J call TRBJ2-1; weak D call: TRBD2 (7 bases). The CDR3 is made up of 15 amino acids. The V gene lost 5 bases and the J gene lost 9 bases, with 20 bases spanning the gap. The germline V gene encodes CDR1 SEHNR and CDR2 FQNEAQ (reference sequence). The CDR3 spells CASSQVGGGLAEQFF. CDR3 sequence (DNA): TGTGCCAGCAGCCAGGTAGGGGGGGGGCTGGCTGAGCAGTTCTTC.

The rearrangement links TRBV19 to TRBJ2-3, with TRBD1 matching 9 bases. The germline V gene has CDR1 LNHDA and CDR2 SQIVND (reference sequence). V trimming: 6 bases; J trimming: 1 base; junction bases outside the gene matches: 2. This CDR3 spans 14 amino acids. The CDR3 protein is CASRDRGRTDTQYF. The CDR3 DNA reads TGTGCCAGTAGGGACAGGGGACGCACAGATACGCAGTATTTT.

This sequence joins TRBV5-6 and TRBJ2-7; D may be TRBD1 (5 bases). The V gene's germline CDR1 is SGHDT and CDR2 YYEEEE. The CDR3 totals 12 residues. V gave up 1 base and J gave up 7 bases, with 9 bases separating them. For the CDR3, the DNA is TGTGCCAGCAGCTTGAGACAGTTAGAGCAGTACGTC. Encoded protein: CASSLRQLEQYV.

This clone was observed a handful of times. This rearrangement joins TRBV4-1 to TRBJ1-1; no definite D call. Trimming took 2 bases from V and 4 from J, leaving 20 bases between them. This CDR3 comprises 17 residues. Germline lookup yields CDR1 MGHRA and CDR2 YSYEKL. The CDR3 is CASSQWFRLRLSTEAFF. CDR3 nucleotide sequence: TGCGCCAGCAGCCAATGGTTCAGGCTCCGTTTGAGCACTGAAGCTTTCTTT.

This clone was found a few times. V gene TRBV6-1 combines with J gene TRBJ1-6, with 7 bases aligning to TRBD1. CDR1 and CDR2 from the germline V gene are MNHNS and SASEGT. The junction had 12 bases not matched to a gene; V was cut back by 5 bases and J by 11 bases. This CDR3 contains 15 residues. The CDR3 region has the DNA TGTGCCAGCAGTTTCGGGACAGCACGGGAAGCACCCCTCCACTTT. It translates to CASSFGTAREAPLHF.

The chain carries TRBV2 and TRBJ1-3, with D perhaps matching TRBD1 (5 bases). Between the trimmed V and J ends, which lost 8 bases and 0 bases, there was a span of 14 bases. CDR1 is SNHLY, CDR2 FYNNEI, per germline. This CDR3 spans 15 amino acids. CDR3 coding DNA: TGTGCCAGCTCACCAAACAGGCCCTCTGGAAACACCATATATTTT. Its protein product is CASSPNRPSGNTIYF.

The chain combines TRBV30 with TRBJ2-5; TRBD2 agrees at 7 bases. This CDR3 is 13 amino acids long. With V trimmed by 5 bases and J by 4 bases, 7 bases remained unmatched. Germline V gene sequence: CDR1 GTSNPN, CDR2 SVGIG (reference sequence). CDR3 sequence reads: CAWEIAGLETQYF. In DNA form, the CDR3 reads TGTGCCTGGGAGATAGCGGGTTTAGAGACCCAGTACTTC.

The count of this clone is one. V gene TRBV6-1 combines with J gene TRBJ1-4, with 8 bases that match TRBD1. J was trimmed by 3 bases and V by 1 base; bases with no gene match: 4. The CDR3 consists of 16 residues. Per germline, CDR1 MNHNS and CDR2 SASEGT. CDR3 sequence: CASSEGTGRANEKLFF. The CDR3 nucleotides are TGTGCCAGCAGTGAAGGGACAGGGCGGGCTAATGAAAAACTGTTTTTT.

This chain joins TRBV6-5 and TRBJ2-7; D might be TRBD1 (6 bases). There are 14 residues in the CDR3. Trimming stripped 7 bases from V and 3 bases from J, with 16 bases between. The germline gives CDR1 MNHEY, CDR2 SVGAGI. The CDR3 loop is CASKNREGRYEQYF. CDR3 in DNA: TGTGCCAGCAAGAACAGGGAAGGACGCTACGAGCAGTACTTC.

The chain uses TRBV4-1 and TRBJ1-4; D gene unclear. The CDR3 has 20 residues. Germline CDR1 reads MGHRA; CDR2 reads YSYEKL. Trimming left V 3 bases short and J 0 bases short, with 23 bases between. As DNA, the CDR3 is TGCGCCAGCAGCCATCCCAATCGGACGATCCCTTTCACAACTAATGAAAAACTGTTTTTT. The encoded protein is CASSHPNRTIPFTTNEKLFF.

The rearrangement uses TRBV5-6 and TRBJ1-2; possibly TRBD1 for D (5 bases). The CDR3 consists of 17 residues. The V gene lost 0 bases and the J gene lost 0 bases, with 15 bases spanning the gap. Germline V gene data show CDR1 as SGHDT and CDR2 as YYEEEE. CDR3 protein: CASSLAGRASANYGYTF. The CDR3 coding sequence is TGTGCCAGCAGCTTGGCTGGCAGGGCTTCCGCTAACTATGGCTACACCTTC.

The chain employs TRBV27 and TRBJ1-5, with D unresolved. The CDR3 has 15 residues. V lost 5 bases to trimming and J lost 3 bases, with 14 bases between them. Germline V CDR1 and CDR2: MNHEY, SMNVEV (reference sequence). The CDR3 DNA follows: TGTGCCAGCAGTCCCACCGCTGGGTACAATCAGCCCCAGCATTTT. The encoded protein is CASSPTAGYNQPQHF.

The rearrangement uses TRBV6-4 and TRBJ1-2; no definite D call. Trimming shortened V by 4 bases and J by 8 bases, and 17 bases separated the two germline ends. The CDR3 has 14 residues. CDR1 and CDR2 (germline): MRHNA, SNTAGT. The DNA for the CDR3 is TGTGCCAGCAGTGCGTGGCCGCCCTATGAGGGCTACACCTTC. Protein product: CASSAWPPYEGYTF.

The V and J genes are TRBV19 and TRBJ1-2; D possibly corresponds to TRBD1 (5 bases). From germline, CDR1 is LNHDA and CDR2 SQIVND (reference sequence). The CDR3 contains 14 residues. V was cut by 2 bases and J by 4 bases, with 11 bases left in between. The CDR3 DNA follows: TGTGCCAGTAGTATACAGGGAGCATTCTATGGCTACACCTTC. Its protein product is CASSIQGAFYGYTF.

This clone was detected a few times. This chain links TRBV7-3 with TRBJ2-1; D is uncertain. Germline CDR1 and CDR2: SGHTA and FQGTGA. The CDR3 sequence is 12 residues long. Trimming pared 0 bases from V and 7 bases from J, leaving 4 bases between. The CDR3 sequence is CASSLTRNEQFF. CDR3 nucleotides: TGTGCCAGCAGCTTAACTAGAAATGAGCAGTTCTTC.

The chain employs TRBV5-1 and TRBJ2-5; D is unclear. The CDR3 is 15 amino acids. Germline CDR1 and CDR2: SGHRS and YFSETQ. Trimming removed 0 bases from V and 1 base from J, with 10 bases in between. CDR3 nucleotides: TGCGCCAGCAGCTTGGTCAGTATTCTCCAAGAGACCCAGTACTTC. This codes for CASSLVSILQETQYF.

This chain joins TRBV5-1 and TRBJ1-6; TRBD1 matches at 7 bases. The V and J ends lost 0 bases and 10 bases, in that order; junction bases with no gene match: 7. Germline CDR1 and CDR2: SGHRS and YFSETQ. CDR3 length equals 15 residues. CDR3 nucleotide sequence: TGCGCCAGCAGCTTGGACAGGGGAGAAGGGTCACCCCTCCACTTT. This sequence encodes CASSLDRGEGSPLHF.

This clone showed up just once. This chain joins TRBV2 and TRBJ2-4, with no clear D. This CDR3 contains 13 residues. The germline V gene encodes CDR1 SNHLY and CDR2 FYNNEI. V was pared by 6 bases and J by 1 base, with 7 bases between. The DNA of the CDR3 is TGTGCCAGCAGGGGTTTTGCCAAAAACATTCAGTACTTC. This codes for CASRGFAKNIQYF.

This chain uses TRBV5-1 with TRBJ2-3; TRBD2 agrees at 13 bases. CDR1 is SGHRS, CDR2 YFSETQ, per germline. The CDR3 consists of 22 residues. With 1 base clipped from V and 0 bases from J, the junction kept 17 bases outside the gene matches. The CDR3 loop reads CASSLSRTSGGFPAQSTDTQYF. The CDR3 DNA reads TGCGCCAGCAGCTTGTCGAGGACTAGCGGGGGTTTCCCGGCTCAGAGCACAGATACGCAGTATTTT.

V usage is TRBV11-1 and J usage is TRBJ1-2; possibly TRBD1 for D (6 bases). Germline V gives CDR1 SGHAT, CDR2 FQDESV (reference sequence). CDR3 length: 17 amino acids. V lost 5 bases and J lost 0, with 19 bases in between. The CDR3 loop is CASSPQGLAATNYGYTF. CDR3 in DNA: TGTGCCAGCAGCCCACAGGGCCTAGCAGCGACTAACTATGGCTACACCTTC.

The V and J genes are TRBV5-5 and TRBJ2-4, with 9 bases aligning to TRBD1. This CDR3 has 14 residues. Germline trimming cut 3 bases from V and 3 bases from J; bases unmatched to any gene: 1. CDR1 is SGHKS and CDR2 is YYEKEE in the germline V gene (reference sequence). The CDR3 protein is CASSSTGGKNIQYF. The CDR3 nucleotides are TGTGCCAGCAGCTCGACAGGGGGCAAAAACATTCAGTACTTC.

The chain recombines TRBV30 with TRBJ1-1, with D possibly matching TRBD1 (5 bases). This CDR3 is 12 amino acids long. Germline V gene sequence: CDR1 GTSNPN, CDR2 SVGIG (reference sequence). The germline V and J ends were trimmed by 5 bases and 2 bases, with 9 bases remaining between them. Here the CDR3 reads CAWSQGNTEAFF. CDR3 nucleotide sequence: TGTGCCTGGTCCCAGGGAAACACTGAAGCTTTCTTT.

This clone was counted a single time. V and J are TRBV7-3 and TRBJ2-1, with 8 bases lining up with TRBD2. Germline V lookup: CDR1 SGHTA, CDR2 FQGTGA. This CDR3 is 15 amino acids long. Trimming took 2 bases from V and 7 from J; bases not matched to a gene: 7. Here the CDR3 DNA reads TGTGCCAGCAGCTTAGGTCCCCCGGGGGGGAATGAGCAGTTCTTC. Residues: CASSLGPPGGNEQFF.

The chain uses TRBV14 and TRBJ2-7, with TRBD1 matching over 11 bases. This CDR3 is 15 amino acids long. V lost 5 bases and J lost 5; bases outside the gene matches: 8. Germline CDR1 and CDR2: SGHDN and FVKESK. DNA of the CDR3: TGTGCCAGCAGCTACGCCGGGACAGGGGGTAACGAGCAGTACTTC. Its protein product is CASSYAGTGGNEQYF.

This chain joins TRBV11-2 and TRBJ2-5; 7 nucleotides agree with TRBD2. The CDR3 has 15 residues. CDR1 and CDR2 (germline): SGHAT, FQNNGV. V was pared by 4 bases and J by 0 bases, with 5 bases of the junction left unmatched. The CDR3 protein is CASSSGLVYQETQYF. The DNA for the CDR3 is TGTGCCAGCAGCTCCGGACTAGTCTACCAAGAGACCCAGTACTTC.

This sequence joins TRBV29-1 and TRBJ1-3, with 9 bases identical to TRBD1. This CDR3 contains 14 residues. Per the germline V gene, CDR1 is SQVTM and CDR2 is ANQGSEA. With 4 bases clipped from V and 4 bases from J, the junction kept 5 bases outside the gene matches. The CDR3 protein is CSVAGQGVGNTIYF. The CDR3 DNA is TGCAGCGTTGCGGGACAGGGAGTCGGAAACACCATATATTTT.

This sequence joins TRBV5-8 and TRBJ2-5, with 9 bases matching TRBD1. Germline trimming cut 2 bases from V and 11 bases from J; bases unmatched to any gene: 7. Germline V CDR1 and CDR2: SGHTS, YDEGEE. The CDR3 has 13 residues. The CDR3 is CASSLGTGNLQYF. For the CDR3, the DNA is TGTGCCAGCAGCTTAGGGACAGGGAACCTACAGTACTTC.

V is TRBV5-6 and J is TRBJ2-1, with TRBD1 matching over 8 bases. V dropped 3 bases and J dropped 5; count of bases not matched to a gene: 16. Per the germline V gene, CDR1 is SGHDT and CDR2 is YYEEEE. This CDR3 has 18 amino acids. Here the CDR3 reads CASSSLLIGQGWNNEQFF. CDR3 DNA: TGTGCCAGCAGCTCTTTACTAATCGGACAGGGCTGGAACAATGAGCAGTTCTTC.

J is TRBJ1-1 and V is TRBV7-2; no firm D call. V was clipped by 2 bases and J by 3 bases, with 1 base between them. Germline V gene sequence: CDR1 SGHTA, CDR2 FQGNSA. The CDR3 has 11 residues. The CDR3 sequence: CASSLHTEAFF. In DNA, the CDR3 is TGTGCCAGCAGCTTACACACTGAAGCTTTCTTT.

The CDR3 DNA follows: TGTGCCAGCAGCGTAGGACAGGCCCGTACGGGTTCACCCCTCCACTTT. Translating it yields CASSVGQARTGSPLHF. The chain combines TRBV9 with TRBJ1-6, with a tentative D call TRBD1 (6 bases). This CDR3 has 16 amino acids. Germline loops: CDR1 SGDLS, CDR2 YYNGEE. V lost 0 bases and J lost 9, with 16 bases in between.

V gene TRBV15 combines with J gene TRBJ2-5; no firm D call. Trimming removed 3 bases at V and 1 base at J, with 3 bases between. This CDR3 contains 12 residues. The V gene's germline CDR1 is LNHNV and CDR2 YYDKDF (reference sequence). CDR3 loop: CATSRGQETQYF. CDR3 DNA sequence: TGTGCCACCAGCAGGGGCCAAGAGACCCAGTACTTC.

CDR3 coding DNA: TGCGCCAGCAGCCAAGATATGTCGGCTGACCTCGATGAGCAGTTCTTC. It is translated as CASSQDMSADLDEQFF. The chain employs TRBV4-1 and TRBJ2-1; no firm D call. V dropped 0 bases and J dropped 8 bases, with 17 bases sitting between them. CDR1 is MGHRA and CDR2 is YSYEKL in the germline V gene. CDR3 size: 16 residues.